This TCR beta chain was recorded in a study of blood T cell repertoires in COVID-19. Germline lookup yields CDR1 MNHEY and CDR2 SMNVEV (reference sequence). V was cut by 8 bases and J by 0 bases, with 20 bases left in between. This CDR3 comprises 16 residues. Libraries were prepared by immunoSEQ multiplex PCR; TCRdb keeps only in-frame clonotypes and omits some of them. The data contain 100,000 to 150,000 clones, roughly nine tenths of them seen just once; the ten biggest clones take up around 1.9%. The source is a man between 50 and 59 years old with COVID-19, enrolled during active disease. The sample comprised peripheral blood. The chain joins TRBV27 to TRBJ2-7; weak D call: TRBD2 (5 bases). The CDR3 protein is CASSSGSLAPSYEQYF. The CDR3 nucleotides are TGTGCCAGCTCTTCCGGAAGCCTAGCACCCTCCTACGAGCAGTACTTC.